These 19 T cell receptor beta chains were all obtained from the same sample, sequenced in a study of CD8+CD57+ T cells in acquired aplastic anemia. Patients who underwent sequencing had shown CD8+CD57+ cell expansion by flow cytometry. The template for TCR beta VDJ and CDR3 sequence profiling was genomic DNA. TCRdb reprocessed the reads via MiXCR and lists one record per CDR3 protein. The table includes 180,000 or so distinct CDR3 sequences, under 50% detected once. Material: sorted CD4+, CD8+, or CD8+CD57+ T cells (not recorded which) from PBMCs. All receptors derive from a human donor with aplastic anemia.

The genes are TRBV19 and TRBJ2-7; D is perhaps TRBD2 (5 bases). V gave up 3 bases and J gave up 4 bases, with 16 bases separating them. Germline-derived CDR1 and CDR2 are LNHDA and SQIVND (reference sequence). CDR3 length: 15 residues. The CDR3 DNA follows: TGTGCCAGTAGTATTGGAGTTGGACTCATATACGAGCAGTACTTC. It codes for CASSIGVGLIYEQYF.

This clonotype has at least ten counts. V and J are TRBV5-1 and TRBJ2-5; no firm D call. The CDR3 length is 14 residues. Germline V lookup: CDR1 SGHRS, CDR2 YFSETQ. Trimming cost V 3 bases and J 1 base, with 10 bases left between them. The CDR3 region is CASSSMMAQETQYF. CDR3 bases: TGCGCCAGCAGCTCCATGATGGCCCAAGAGACCCAGTACTTC.

V gene TRBV15 combines with J gene TRBJ1-1; the match to TRBD1 covers 7 bases. The CDR3 has 15 amino acids. V lost 3 bases and J lost 9; bases outside the gene matches: 13. Per germline, CDR1 LNHNV and CDR2 YYDKDF (reference sequence). The CDR3 sequence: CATSSDREGNRKAFF. The CDR3 DNA reads as TGTGCCACCAGCAGTGACAGGGAGGGCAATCGAAAAGCTTTCTTT.

In its sample, this clonotype was seen many times. The chain employs TRBV4-1 and TRBJ2-7; 9 bases line up with TRBD2. J gave up 6 bases and V 0 bases, and 9 bases lay outside the gene matches. Germline CDR1 and CDR2: MGHRA and YSYEKL. CDR3 length equals 16 residues. The CDR3 region has the DNA TGCGCCAGCAGCCAAGATAGAGCGGGGGGACCCATCGAGCAGTACTTC. This gives the protein CASSQDRAGGPIEQYF.

This clonotype was seen a few times. One base away lies a much larger clone, so this may be a sequencing read error. The V call is TRBV7-7, the J call TRBJ2-1, with 8 bases lining up with TRBD2. This CDR3 comprises 16 residues. Germline V gene lookup returns CDR1 SSHAT and CDR2 FNYEAQ (reference sequence). Trimming at V came to 5 bases and at J to 0 bases, leaving 6 bases not matched to a gene. The CDR3, as DNA: TGTGCCAGCAGCCCTTTTGCGGGAGGCTCCTACAATGAGCAGTTCTTC. Translating gives CASSPFAGGSYNEQFF.

This clonotype was detected many times. The chain combines TRBV9 with TRBJ2-2; 11 positions agree with TRBD2. Germline V gene lookup returns CDR1 SGDLS and CDR2 YYNGEE. CDR3 size: 15 residues. The V segment lost 4 bases and the J segment 5 bases; nucleotides outside the gene matches: 4. Here the CDR3 DNA reads TGTGCCAGCAGCCTCAGACTAGCGGGGACCGGGGAGCTGTTTTTT. Translating it yields CASSLRLAGTGELFF.

This clonotype was found a few times. This chain links TRBV25-1 with TRBJ1-3; TRBD1 agrees at 7 bases. This CDR3 region has 16 residues. V gave up 4 bases and J gave up 4 bases; unmatched junction bases: 10. Germline V gives CDR1 MGHDK, CDR2 SYGVNS. The CDR3 sequence is CASSGRGQNHGNTIYF. CDR3 DNA sequence: TGTGCCAGCAGTGGCCGGGGACAGAATCACGGAAACACCATATATTTT. Full variable domain (outside the CDR3, taken from reference TRBV25-1 and TRBJ1-3): EADIYQTPRYLVIGTGKKITLECSQTMGHDKMYWYQQDPGMELHLIHYSYGVNSTEKGDLSSESTVSRIRTEHFPLTLESARPSHTSQYLCASSGRGQNHGNTIYFGEGSWLTVV.

The CDR3 DNA is TGTGCCAGCCGGACCGGACAGACAGACACTGAAGCTTTCTTT. This codes for CASRTGQTDTEAFF. This chain joins TRBV2 and TRBJ1-1; D is perhaps TRBD1 (6 bases). This CDR3 has 14 amino acids. CDR1 and CDR2 (germline): SNHLY, FYNNEI. The germline V and J ends were trimmed by 8 bases and 3 bases, with 16 bases remaining between them.

In this sample, this clonotype turned up many times. The chain is built from TRBV30 and TRBJ1-1, with D unresolved. The ends were cut back, 0 bases at V and 4 bases at J, with 3 bases in the middle. From germline, CDR1 is GTSNPN and CDR2 SVGIG (reference sequence). This CDR3 is built from 11 residues. CDR3 bases: TGTGCCTGGAGTGTCGGCACTGAAGCTTTCTTT. It encodes CAWSVGTEAFF.

This chain joins TRBV2 and TRBJ1-1; D is perhaps TRBD1 (5 bases). The CDR3 is 12 amino acids. V lost 7 bases to trimming and J lost 5 bases, with 11 bases between them. Germline V CDR1 and CDR2: SNHLY, FYNNEI. CDR3 region: CASTTRGTEAFF. The CDR3 coding sequence is TGTGCCAGCACCACCCGGGGGACTGAAGCTTTCTTT. The whole variable domain, filled in from reference TRBV2 and TRBJ1-1, reads EPEVTQTPSHQVTQMGQEVILRCVPISNHLYFYWYRQILGQKVEFLVSFYNNEISEKSEIFDDQFSVERPDGSNFTLKIRSTKLEDSAMYFCASTTRGTEAFFGQGTRLTVV.

This clonotype was counted ten times or more. The J gene is TRBJ1-3, the V gene TRBV19, with 11 nucleotides matching TRBD1. CDR3 size: 14 residues. The ends lost 5 bases at V and 8 bases at J; junction bases unmatched: 5. Germline assignment: CDR1 LNHDA and CDR2 SQIVND (reference sequence). The CDR3 region is CASSFGQGAYTIYF. The CDR3 DNA sequence: TGTGCCAGTAGTTTCGGACAGGGGGCCTACACCATATATTTT.

This clonotype was detected ten times or more. This chain links TRBV6-5 with TRBJ2-1; D not certain. The CDR3 sequence is 13 residues long. Germline V lookup: CDR1 MNHEY, CDR2 SVGAGI. Trimming removed 4 bases from V and 7 bases from J, with 11 bases in between. CDR3 DNA: TGTGCCAGCAGTTTGGTTCACGGAAATGAGCAGTTCTTC. It yields the protein CASSLVHGNEQFF.

This clonotype was counted only a few times. This chain joins TRBV30 and TRBJ2-5, with 9 bases that match TRBD2. V shed 0 bases, J shed 5 bases, and the junction held 13 bases outside the gene matches. Germline CDR1 and CDR2: GTSNPN and SVGIG (reference sequence). The CDR3 is made up of 17 amino acids. CDR3 bases: TGTGCCTGGAGTGTAGTTGTGGGCGGGAGGGCGTGGGAGACCCAGTACTTC. As protein: CAWSVVVGGRAWETQYF.

This clonotype was counted only a few times. The V gene is TRBV9, the J gene TRBJ2-3; 7 bases agree with TRBD2. Trimming cost V 4 bases and J 6 bases; bases outside gene matches: 14. Germline V gene lookup returns CDR1 SGDLS and CDR2 YYNGEE. This CDR3 spans 16 amino acids. CDR3 bases: TGTGCCAGCAGCCCCCTAGGGTCGGGGGGAGTTGATACGCAGTATTTT. Protein product: CASSPLGSGGVDTQYF.

The chain links TRBV5-4 to TRBJ1-6; possible D gene TRBD1, 6 bases. The CDR3 totals 15 residues. The V end was cut by 1 base, the J end by 6 bases, with 11 bases between. The germline V gene has CDR1 SGHNT and CDR2 YYREEE (reference sequence). The CDR3 bases are TGTGCCAGCAGCTTGTCGCGACAGGTTAATTCACCCCTCCACTTT. Encoded protein: CASSLSRQVNSPLHF. The full variable domain, rest sourced from reference TRBV5-4 and TRBJ1-6, is ETGVTQSPTHLIKTRGQQVTLRCSSQSGHNTVSWYQQALGQGPQFIFQYYREEENGRGNFPPRFSGLQFPNYSSELNVNALELDDSALYLCASSLSRQVNSPLHFGNGTRLTVT.

This clonotype was seen many times. This chain connects TRBV14 to TRBJ2-1, with 8 bases matching TRBD1. Germline assignment: CDR1 SGHDN and CDR2 FVKESK. With 0 bases clipped from V and 8 bases from J, the junction kept 9 bases outside the gene matches. The CDR3 spans 16 residues. CDR3 sequence reads: CASSQESPGGIDEQFF. CDR3 nucleotide sequence: TGTGCCAGCAGCCAAGAGTCCCCAGGGGGCATCGATGAGCAGTTCTTC.

This clonotype was detected only a few times. The chain employs TRBV2 and TRBJ2-7; no firm D call. Per the germline V gene, CDR1 is SNHLY and CDR2 is FYNNEI. Trimming removed 8 bases from V and 2 bases from J, with 4 bases in between. This CDR3 contains 10 residues. The CDR3 region is CASGAYEQYF. The CDR3 DNA is TGTGCCAGCGGGGCCTACGAGCAGTACTTC. Looking up the rest from reference TRBV2 and TRBJ2-7 gives the full variable domain: EPEVTQTPSHQVTQMGQEVILRCVPISNHLYFYWYRQILGQKVEFLVSFYNNEISEKSEIFDDQFSVERPDGSNFTLKIRSTKLEDSAMYFCASGAYEQYFGPGTRLTVT.

This sequence joins TRBV20-1 and TRBJ1-1, with D unresolved. Germline V lookup: CDR1 DFQATT, CDR2 SNEGSKA (reference sequence). Between the trimmed V and J ends, which lost 0 bases and 11 bases, there was a span of 10 bases. The CDR3 is made up of 11 amino acids. CDR3 protein: CSARDGVEAFF. Here the CDR3 DNA reads TGCAGTGCTAGAGACGGTGTTGAGGCTTTCTTT.

This clonotype was seen only a few times. The chain has TRBV10-3 and TRBJ1-1; tentatively, D is TRBD1 (6 bases). Per germline, CDR1 ENHRY and CDR2 SYGVKD. Trimming removed 7 bases at V and 1 base at J, with 13 bases between. This CDR3 is 14 amino acids long. The CDR3, as DNA: TGTGCCATCACACAAAAAGGGGGGAACACTGAAGCTTTCTTT. Residues: CAITQKGGNTEAFF.